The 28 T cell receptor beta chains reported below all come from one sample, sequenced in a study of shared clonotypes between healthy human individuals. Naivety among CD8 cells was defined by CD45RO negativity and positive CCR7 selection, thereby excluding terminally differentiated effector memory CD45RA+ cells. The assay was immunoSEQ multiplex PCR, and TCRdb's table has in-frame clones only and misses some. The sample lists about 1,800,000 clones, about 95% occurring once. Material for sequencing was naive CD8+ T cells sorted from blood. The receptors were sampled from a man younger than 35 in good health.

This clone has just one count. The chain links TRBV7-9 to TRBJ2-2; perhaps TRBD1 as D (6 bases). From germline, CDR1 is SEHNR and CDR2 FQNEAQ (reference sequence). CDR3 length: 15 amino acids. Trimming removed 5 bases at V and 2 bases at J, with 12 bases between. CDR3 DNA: TGTGCCAGCAGCATCTCAGGGGATAACACCGGGGAGCTGTTTTTT. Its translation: CASSISGDNTGELFF.

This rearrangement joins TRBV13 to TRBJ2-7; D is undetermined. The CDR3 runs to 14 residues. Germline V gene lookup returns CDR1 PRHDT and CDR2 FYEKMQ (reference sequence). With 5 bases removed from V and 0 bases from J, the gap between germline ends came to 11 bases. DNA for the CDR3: TGTGCCAGCAGCCCAGATGTGAGCTCCTACGAGCAGTACTTC. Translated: CASSPDVSSYEQYF.

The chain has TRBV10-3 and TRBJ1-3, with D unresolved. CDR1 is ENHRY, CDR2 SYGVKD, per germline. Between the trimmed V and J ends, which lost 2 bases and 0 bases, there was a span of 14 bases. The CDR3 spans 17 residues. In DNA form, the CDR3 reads TGTGCCATCAGTGAGGCCCCAGACATCAGCTCTGGAAACACCATATATTTT. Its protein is CAISEAPDISSGNTIYF.

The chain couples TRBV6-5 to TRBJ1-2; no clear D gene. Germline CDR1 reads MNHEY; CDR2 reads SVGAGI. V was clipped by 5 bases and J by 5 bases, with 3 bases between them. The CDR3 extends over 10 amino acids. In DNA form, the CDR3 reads TGTGCCAGCAGTGAATATGGCTACACCTTC. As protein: CASSEYGYTF.

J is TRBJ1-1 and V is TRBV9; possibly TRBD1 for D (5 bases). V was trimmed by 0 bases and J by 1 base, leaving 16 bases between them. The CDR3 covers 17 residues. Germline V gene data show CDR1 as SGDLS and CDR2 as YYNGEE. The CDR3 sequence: CASSVVVAVGPNTEAFF. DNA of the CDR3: TGTGCCAGCAGCGTAGTTGTGGCGGTGGGGCCGAACACTGAAGCTTTCTTT.

The CDR3 reads CASSPTSGEETDTQYF. CDR3 sequence (DNA): TGTGCCAGCTCCCCGACCTCGGGGGAGGAAACAGATACGCAGTATTTT. The chain couples TRBV18 to TRBJ2-3, with D perhaps matching TRBD2 (6 bases). The germline gives CDR1 KGHSH, CDR2 LQKENI. This CDR3 contains 16 residues. V dropped 6 bases and J dropped 3 bases, with 19 bases sitting between them. The full variable domain, in which reference TRBV18 and TRBJ2-3 provide the parts outside the CDR3, is NAGVMQNPRHLVRRRGQEARLRCSPMKGHSHVYWYRQLPEEGLKFMVYLQKENIIDESGMPKERFSAEFPKEGPSILRIQQVVRGDSAAYFCASSPTSGEETDTQYFGPGTRLTVL.

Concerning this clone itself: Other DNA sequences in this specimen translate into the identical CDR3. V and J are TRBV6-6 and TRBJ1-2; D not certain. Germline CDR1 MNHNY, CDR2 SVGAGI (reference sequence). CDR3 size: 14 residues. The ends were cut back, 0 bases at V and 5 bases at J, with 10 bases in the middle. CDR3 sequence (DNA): TGTGCCAGCAGTTACTCGACGGCTGTTTATGGCTACACCTTC. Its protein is CASSYSTAVYGYTF.

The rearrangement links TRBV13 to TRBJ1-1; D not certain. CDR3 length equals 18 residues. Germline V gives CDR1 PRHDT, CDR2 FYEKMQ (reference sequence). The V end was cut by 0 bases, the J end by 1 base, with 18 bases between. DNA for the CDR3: TGTGCCAGCAGCTTAGGCGTAAATTTTGAGGGCGGGAACACTGAAGCTTTCTTT. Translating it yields CASSLGVNFEGGNTEAFF. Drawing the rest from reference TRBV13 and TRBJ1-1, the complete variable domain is AAGVIQSPRHLIKEKRETATLKCYPIPRHDTVYWYQQGPGQDPQFLISFYEKMQSDKGSIPDRFSAQQFSDYHSELNMSSLELGDSALYFCASSLGVNFEGGNTEAFFGQGTRLTVV.

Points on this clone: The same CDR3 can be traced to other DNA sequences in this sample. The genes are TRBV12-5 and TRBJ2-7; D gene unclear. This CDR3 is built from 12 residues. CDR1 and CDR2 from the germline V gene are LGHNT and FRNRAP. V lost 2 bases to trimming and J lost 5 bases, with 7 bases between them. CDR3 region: CASGLSPDEQYF. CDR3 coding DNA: TGTGCTAGTGGTTTGTCGCCGGACGAGCAGTACTTC.

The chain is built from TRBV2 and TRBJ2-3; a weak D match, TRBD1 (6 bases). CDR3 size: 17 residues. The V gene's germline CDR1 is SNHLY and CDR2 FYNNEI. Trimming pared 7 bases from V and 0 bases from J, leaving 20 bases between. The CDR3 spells CASTAGTFLLSTDTQYF. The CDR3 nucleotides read TGTGCCAGCACCGCTGGGACATTTCTCCTTAGCACAGATACGCAGTATTTT.

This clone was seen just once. This chain's CDR3 is CASSSGTGEDYGYTF. The CDR3 DNA sequence: TGTGCCAGCAGCTCCGGGACAGGGGAAGACTATGGCTACACCTTC. The V and J genes are TRBV5-8 and TRBJ1-2, with 10 bases identical to TRBD1. Germline CDR1 and CDR2: SGHTS and YDEGEE. V shed 3 bases, J shed 3 bases, and the junction held 5 bases outside the gene matches. CDR3 size: 15 residues.

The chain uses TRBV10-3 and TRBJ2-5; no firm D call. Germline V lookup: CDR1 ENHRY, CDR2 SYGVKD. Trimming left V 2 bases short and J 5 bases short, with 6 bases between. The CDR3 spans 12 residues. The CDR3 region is CAISEDGETQYF. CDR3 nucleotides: TGTGCCATCAGTGAGGACGGTGAGACCCAGTACTTC.

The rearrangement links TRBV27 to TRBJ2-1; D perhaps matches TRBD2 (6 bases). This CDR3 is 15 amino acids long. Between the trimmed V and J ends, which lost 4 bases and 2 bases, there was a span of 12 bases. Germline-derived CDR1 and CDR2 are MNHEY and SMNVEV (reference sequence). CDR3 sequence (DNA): TGTGCCAGCAGTTCGCGTGGAGGGGCCTACAATGAGCAGTTCTTC. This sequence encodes CASSSRGGAYNEQFF.

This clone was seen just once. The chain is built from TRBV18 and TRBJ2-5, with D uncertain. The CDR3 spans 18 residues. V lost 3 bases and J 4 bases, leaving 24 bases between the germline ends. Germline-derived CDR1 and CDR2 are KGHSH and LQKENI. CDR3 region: CASSPESWGRKIGETQYF. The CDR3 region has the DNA TGTGCCAGCTCACCCGAGTCTTGGGGAAGGAAGATTGGAGAGACCCAGTACTTC.

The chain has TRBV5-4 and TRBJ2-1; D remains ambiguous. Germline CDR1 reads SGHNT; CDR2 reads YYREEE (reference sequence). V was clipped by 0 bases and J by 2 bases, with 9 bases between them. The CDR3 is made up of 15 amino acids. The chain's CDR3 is CASSLAELTYNEQFF. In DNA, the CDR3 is TGTGCCAGCAGCTTGGCGGAGCTTACCTACAATGAGCAGTTCTTC.

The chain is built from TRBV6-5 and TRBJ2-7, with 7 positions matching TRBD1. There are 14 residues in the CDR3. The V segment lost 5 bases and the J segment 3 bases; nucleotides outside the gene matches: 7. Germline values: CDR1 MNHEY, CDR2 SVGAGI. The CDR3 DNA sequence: TGTGCCAGCAGTACCGGGACAGAGGACTACGAGCAGTACTTC. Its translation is CASSTGTEDYEQYF.

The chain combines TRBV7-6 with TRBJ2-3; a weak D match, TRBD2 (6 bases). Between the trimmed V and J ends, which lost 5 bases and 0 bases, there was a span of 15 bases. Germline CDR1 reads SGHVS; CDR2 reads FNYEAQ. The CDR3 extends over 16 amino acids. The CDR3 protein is CASSQRASASTDTQYF. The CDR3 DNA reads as TGTGCCAGCAGCCAAAGGGCTAGCGCGAGCACAGATACGCAGTATTTT.

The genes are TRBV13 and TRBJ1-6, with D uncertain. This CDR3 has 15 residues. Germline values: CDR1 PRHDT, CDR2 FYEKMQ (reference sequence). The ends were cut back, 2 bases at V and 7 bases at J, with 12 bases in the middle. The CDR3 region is CASSLYGEGNSPLHF. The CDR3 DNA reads TGTGCCAGCAGCTTATATGGGGAAGGGAATTCACCCCTCCACTTT.

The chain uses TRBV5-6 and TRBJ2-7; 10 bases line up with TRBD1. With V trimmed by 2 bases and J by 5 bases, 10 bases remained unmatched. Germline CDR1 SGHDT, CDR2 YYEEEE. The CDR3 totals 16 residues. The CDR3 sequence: CASSFGPRTGGNEQYF. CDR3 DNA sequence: TGTGCCAGCAGCTTCGGTCCTAGGACAGGGGGAAACGAGCAGTACTTC.

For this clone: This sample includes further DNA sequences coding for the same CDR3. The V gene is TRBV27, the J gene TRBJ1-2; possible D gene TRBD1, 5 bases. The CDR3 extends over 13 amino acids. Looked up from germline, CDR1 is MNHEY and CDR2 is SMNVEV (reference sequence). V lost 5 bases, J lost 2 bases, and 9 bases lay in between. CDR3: CASSPRVNYGYTF. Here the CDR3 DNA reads TGTGCCAGCAGTCCCAGGGTGAACTATGGCTACACCTTC.

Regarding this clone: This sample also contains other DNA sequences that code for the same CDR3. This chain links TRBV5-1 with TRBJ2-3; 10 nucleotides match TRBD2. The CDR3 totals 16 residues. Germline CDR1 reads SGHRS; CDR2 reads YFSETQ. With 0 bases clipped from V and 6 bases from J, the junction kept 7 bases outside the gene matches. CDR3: CASSLASGGAIDTQYF. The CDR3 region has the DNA TGCGCCAGCAGCTTGGCCAGCGGGGGGGCCATTGATACGCAGTATTTT.

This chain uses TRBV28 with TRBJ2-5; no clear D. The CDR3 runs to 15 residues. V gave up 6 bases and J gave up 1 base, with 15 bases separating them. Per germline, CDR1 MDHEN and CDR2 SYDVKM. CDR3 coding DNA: TGTGCCAGCAGGCATATGGAGAATCTCCAAGAGACCCAGTACTTC. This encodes CASRHMENLQETQYF.

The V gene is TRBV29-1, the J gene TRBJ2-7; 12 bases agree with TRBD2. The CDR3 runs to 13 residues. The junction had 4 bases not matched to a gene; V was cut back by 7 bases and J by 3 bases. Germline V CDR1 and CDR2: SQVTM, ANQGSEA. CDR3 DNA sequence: TGCAGCGCTCGACTAGCGGGAGACTACGAGCAGTACTTC. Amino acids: CSARLAGDYEQYF.

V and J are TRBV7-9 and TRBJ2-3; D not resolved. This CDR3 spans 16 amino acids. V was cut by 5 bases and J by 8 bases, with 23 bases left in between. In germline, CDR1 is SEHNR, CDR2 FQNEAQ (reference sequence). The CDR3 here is CASSPAVAALLTTQYF. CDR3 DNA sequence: TGTGCCAGCAGCCCCGCGGTGGCAGCGCTCCTAACTACGCAGTATTTT.

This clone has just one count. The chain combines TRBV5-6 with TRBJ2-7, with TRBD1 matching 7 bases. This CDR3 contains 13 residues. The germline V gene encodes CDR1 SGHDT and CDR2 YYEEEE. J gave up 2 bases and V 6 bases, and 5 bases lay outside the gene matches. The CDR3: CASTGDRPYEQYF. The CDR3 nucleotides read TGTGCCAGCACCGGGGACAGACCCTACGAGCAGTACTTC.

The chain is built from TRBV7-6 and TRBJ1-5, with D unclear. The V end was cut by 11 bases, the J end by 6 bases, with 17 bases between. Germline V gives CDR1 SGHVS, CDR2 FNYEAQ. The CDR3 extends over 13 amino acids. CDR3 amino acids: CASSQLHGQPQHF. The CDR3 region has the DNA TGTGCCTCTTCGCAACTTCATGGTCAGCCCCAGCATTTT. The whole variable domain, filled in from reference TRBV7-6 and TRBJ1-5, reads GAGVSQSPRYKVTKRGQDVALRCDPISGHVSLYWYRQALGQGPEFLTYFNYEAQQDKSGLPNDRFSAERPEGSISTLTIQRTEQRDSAMYRCASSQLHGQPQHFGDGTRLSIL.

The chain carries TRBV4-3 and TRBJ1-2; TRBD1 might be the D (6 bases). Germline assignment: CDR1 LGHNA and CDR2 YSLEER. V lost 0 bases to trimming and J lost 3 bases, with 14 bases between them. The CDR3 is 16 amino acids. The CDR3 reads CASSQEVEGEDYGYTF. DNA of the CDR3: TGCGCCAGCAGCCAAGAAGTAGAGGGGGAGGACTATGGCTACACCTTC.

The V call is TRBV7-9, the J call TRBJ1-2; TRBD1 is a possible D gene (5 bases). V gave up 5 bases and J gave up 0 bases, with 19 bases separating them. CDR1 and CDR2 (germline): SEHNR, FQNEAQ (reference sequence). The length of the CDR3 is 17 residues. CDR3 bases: TGTGCCAGCAGCGAATCGACAGATTACCTAGCTAACTATGGCTACACCTTC. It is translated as CASSESTDYLANYGYTF. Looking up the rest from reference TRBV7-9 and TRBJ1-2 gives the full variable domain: DTGVSQNPRHKITKRGQNVTFRCDPISEHNRLYWYRQTLGQGPEFLTYFQNEAQLEKSRLLSDRFSAERPKGSFSTLEIQRTEQGDSAMYLCASSESTDYLANYGYTFGSGTRLTVV.